Listed below are T cell receptor beta chains from one sample, sequenced in a study of T cell responses to AZD1222 COVID-19 vaccine. Sequencing used immunoSEQ multiplex PCR; TCRdb keeps in-frame clones, though not all of them. The sample holds approximately 260,000 clones, roughly 93% seen once. The specimen was peripheral blood, collected on day 0 of AZD1222 vaccination. Every receptor here comes from an adult in good health. CDR3s include the opening cysteine and the closing phenylalanine or tryptophan. The order of the fields is D gene, clone size, V gene, J gene, CDR3 DNA, CDR3 protein. A D gene is named only where the DNA matches it firmly. Clone sizes are given selectively: once, few, many, or a class where the clone is expanded.

D: TRBD1
size: .
V: TRBV15
J: TRBJ1-5
DNA: TGTGCCACCAGCAAAACCGGGACAGGGGAGCCCCAGCATTTT
CDR3: CATSKTGTGEPQHF

D: TRBD1
size: once
V: TRBV19
J: TRBJ2-7
DNA: TGTGCCAGTCGGCCACAGGGGAGTTCCTACGAGCAGTACTTC
CDR3: CASRPQGSSYEQYF

D: TRBD2
size: .
V: TRBV6-1
J: TRBJ2-2
DNA: TGTGCCAGCAGTGAAGGGGCGGGGGCGAACACCGGGGAGCTGTTTTTT
CDR3: CASSEGAGANTGELFF

D: TRBD1
size: .
V: TRBV6-5
J: TRBJ1-2
DNA: TGTGCCAGCAGTCCCCGGGACAGGGATGGCTACACCTTC
CDR3: CASSPRDRDGYTF

D: TRBD2
size: .
V: TRBV4-1
J: TRBJ2-7
DNA: TGCGCCAGCAGCACAATAGCGGGGGGGCCGGGTGAGCAGTACTTC
CDR3: CASSTIAGGPGEQYF

D: TRBD2
size: .
V: TRBV3-1/TRBV3-2
J: TRBJ2-5
DNA: TGTGCCAGCAGCCACGGACTAGGACAAGAGACCCAGTACTTC
CDR3: CASSHGLGQETQYF

D: .
size: once
V: TRBV28
J: TRBJ2-7
DNA: TGTGCCAGCAGTCCCGCCTACGAGCAGTACTTC
CDR3: CASSPAYEQYF

D: .
size: .
V: TRBV5-5
J: TRBJ1-5
DNA: TGTGCCAGCAGTTTCGACCCTCATCCCAGCAATCAGCCCCAGCATTTT
CDR3: CASSFDPHPSNQPQHF

D: .
size: .
V: TRBV11-3
J: TRBJ2-1
DNA: TGTGCCAGCAGCCCGGGACGAGGTTACAATGAGCAGTTCTTC
CDR3: CASSPGRGYNEQFF

D: .
size: .
V: TRBV7-8
J: TRBJ1-1
DNA: TGTGCCAGCAATCCCGGGAGGGCGAACACTGAAGCTTTCTTT
CDR3: CASNPGRANTEAFF

D: TRBD1
size: .
V: TRBV5-1
J: TRBJ1-1
DNA: TGCGCCAGCAGCCCGAGGGGACAGGGGGGGACTGAAGCTTTCTTT
CDR3: CASSPRGQGGTEAFF

D: .
size: once
V: TRBV19
J: TRBJ1-1
DNA: TGTGCCAGTAGTAAGGCCTGGACAGCCACGGAAGCTTTCTTT
CDR3: CASSKAWTATEAFF

D: .
size: .
V: TRBV3-1/TRBV3-2
J: TRBJ2-5
DNA: TGTGCCAGCAGCCAAGATGAGAAGACCCAGTACTTC
CDR3: CASSQDEKTQYF

D: TRBD2
size: .
V: TRBV5-6
J: TRBJ2-7
DNA: TGTGCCAGCAGCCTCGGGCGGGAGTACGAGCAGTACTTC
CDR3: CASSLGREYEQYF

D: TRBD1
size: .
V: TRBV7-9
J: TRBJ1-4
DNA: TGTGCCAGCAGCAAATCAGGACAGGCGGGTGAAAAACTGTTTTTT
CDR3: CASSKSGQAGEKLFF

D: .
size: few
V: TRBV5-1
J: TRBJ2-7
DNA: TGCGCCAGCAGCTCAGACTACGAGCAGTACTTC
CDR3: CASSSDYEQYF

D: TRBD1
size: .
V: TRBV12-5
J: TRBJ2-1
DNA: TGTGCTAGTTCTACCGGGACAGTGAATGAGCAGTTCTTC
CDR3: CASSTGTVNEQFF

D: TRBD1
size: .
V: TRBV2
J: TRBJ1-6
DNA: TGTGCCAGCAGTCAGGGGGGATCACCCCTCCACTTT
CDR3: CASSQGGSPLHF

D: TRBD2
size: .
V: TRBV5-1
J: TRBJ2-5
DNA: TGCGCCAGCAGCTTGCAACCTAAGAGCGGGGGTGGGGAGACCCAGTACTTC
CDR3: CASSLQPKSGGGETQYF

D: .
size: .
V: TRBV25-1
J: TRBJ2-6
DNA: TGTGCCAGCGCCCCTTATTGGGCCAACGTCCTGACTTTC
CDR3: CASAPYWANVLTF

D: .
size: .
V: TRBV6-1
J: TRBJ1-5
DNA: TGTGCCAGCAGTGACCAGGGTACCAATCAGCCCCAGCATTTT
CDR3: CASSDQGTNQPQHF

D: .
size: .
V: TRBV14
J: TRBJ2-7
DNA: TGTGCCAGCAGCCAGTTATGGTGGGAACGGCCTCGCTCCTACGAGCAGTACTTC
CDR3: CASSQLWWERPRSYEQYF

D: .
size: .
V: TRBV27
J: TRBJ2-1
DNA: TGTGCCAGCAGCCCGGGGGAAACATACAATGAGCAGTTCTTC
CDR3: CASSPGETYNEQFF

D: .
size: .
V: TRBV9
J: TRBJ2-7
DNA: TGTGCCAGCAGCACCCAGCCGGGACACAGCTACGAGCAGTACTTC
CDR3: CASSTQPGHSYEQYF

D: TRBD2
size: .
V: TRBV3-1/TRBV3-2
J: TRBJ2-3
DNA: TGTGCCAGCAGCCAAGGAGGACTAGCCCCAGATACGCAGTATTTT
CDR3: CASSQGGLAPDTQYF

D: .
size: .
V: TRBV6-2/TRBV6-3
J: TRBJ2-5
DNA: TGTGCCAGCAGTTACTCAGGGGGGCTACAGGGGACCCAGTACTTC
CDR3: CASSYSGGLQGTQYF

D: .
size: .
V: TRBV28
J: TRBJ2-7
DNA: TGTGCCAGCAGTTATGTCGATACGGGGCGCTACGAGCAGTACTTC
CDR3: CASSYVDTGRYEQYF

D: .
size: .
V: TRBV28
J: TRBJ2-3
DNA: TGTGCCAGCTCTGTAGGGGCCCCTGGTACGCAGTATTTT
CDR3: CASSVGAPGTQYF

D: .
size: .
V: TRBV6-2/TRBV6-3
J: TRBJ2-5
DNA: TGTGCCAGCAGTTCCAGGGACATACAAGAGACCCAGTACTTC
CDR3: CASSSRDIQETQYF

D: TRBD1
size: .
V: TRBV3-1/TRBV3-2
J: TRBJ1-5
DNA: TGTGCCTCCGGGACAGGGAAAGGTCCCCAGCATTTT
CDR3: CASGTGKGPQHF

D: .
size: few
V: TRBV5-1
J: TRBJ2-7
DNA: TGCGCCAGCAGCTTGTCAGGGAGAGGCGAGCAGTACTTC
CDR3: CASSLSGRGEQYF

D: TRBD2
size: .
V: TRBV7-9
J: TRBJ2-2
DNA: TGTGCCAGCTCTACCAGGGAGGGGAACACCGGGGAGCTGTTTTTT
CDR3: CASSTREGNTGELFF

D: TRBD1
size: .
V: TRBV4-3
J: TRBJ2-7
DNA: TGCGCCAGCAGCCAGATGACAGGGGCCTACGAGCAGTACTTC
CDR3: CASSQMTGAYEQYF

D: TRBD1
size: .
V: TRBV28
J: TRBJ1-2
DNA: TGTGCCAGCAGTTTCGACAGGGGGCGAGGCTACACCTTC
CDR3: CASSFDRGRGYTF

D: .
size: .
V: TRBV19
J: TRBJ1-2
DNA: TGTGCCTCCGGGGGGGGTTCGTATGGCTACACCTTC
CDR3: CASGGGSYGYTF